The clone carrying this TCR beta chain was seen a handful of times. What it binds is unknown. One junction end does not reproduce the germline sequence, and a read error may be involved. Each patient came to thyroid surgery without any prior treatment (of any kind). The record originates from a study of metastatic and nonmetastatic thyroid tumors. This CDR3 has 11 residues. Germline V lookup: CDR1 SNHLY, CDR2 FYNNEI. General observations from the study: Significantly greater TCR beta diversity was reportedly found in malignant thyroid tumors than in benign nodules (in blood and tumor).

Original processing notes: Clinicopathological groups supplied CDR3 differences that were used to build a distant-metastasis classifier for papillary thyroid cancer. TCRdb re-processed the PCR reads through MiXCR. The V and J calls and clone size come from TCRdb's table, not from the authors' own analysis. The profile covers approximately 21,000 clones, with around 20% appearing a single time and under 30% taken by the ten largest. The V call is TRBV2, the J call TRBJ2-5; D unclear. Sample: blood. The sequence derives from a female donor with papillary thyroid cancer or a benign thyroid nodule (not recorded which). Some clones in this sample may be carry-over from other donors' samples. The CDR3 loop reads CASSVIEAQYF. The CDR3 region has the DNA TGTGCCAGCAGTGTTATAGAGGCCCAGTACTTC.